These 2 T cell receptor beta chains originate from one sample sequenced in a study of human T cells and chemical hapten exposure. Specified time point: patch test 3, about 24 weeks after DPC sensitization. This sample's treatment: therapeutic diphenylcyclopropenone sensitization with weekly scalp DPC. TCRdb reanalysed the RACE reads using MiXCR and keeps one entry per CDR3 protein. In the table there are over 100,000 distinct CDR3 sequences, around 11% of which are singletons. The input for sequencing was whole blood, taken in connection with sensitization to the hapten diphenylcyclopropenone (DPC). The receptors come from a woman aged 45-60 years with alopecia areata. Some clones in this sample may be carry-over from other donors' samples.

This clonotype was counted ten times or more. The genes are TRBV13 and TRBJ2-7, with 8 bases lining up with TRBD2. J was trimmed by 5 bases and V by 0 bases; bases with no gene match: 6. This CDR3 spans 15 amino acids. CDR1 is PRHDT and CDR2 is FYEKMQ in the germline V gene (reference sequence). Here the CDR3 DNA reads TGTGCCAGCAGCTTAGGGGCGGGGGGCAGGAACGAGCAGTACTTC. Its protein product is CASSLGAGGRNEQYF.

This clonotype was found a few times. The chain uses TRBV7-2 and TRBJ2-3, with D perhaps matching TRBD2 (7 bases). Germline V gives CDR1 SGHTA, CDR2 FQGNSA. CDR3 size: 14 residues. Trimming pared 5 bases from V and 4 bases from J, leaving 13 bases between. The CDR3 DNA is TGTGCCAGCAGCCAGGAGGGGGGGGCAGATACGCAGTATTTT. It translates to CASSQEGGADTQYF. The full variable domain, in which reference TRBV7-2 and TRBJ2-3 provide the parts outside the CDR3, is GAGVSQSPSNKVTEKGKDVELRCDPISGHTALYWYRQSLGQGLEFLIYFQGNSAPDKSGLPSDRFSAERTGGSVSTLTIQRTQQEDSAVYLCASSQEGGADTQYFGPGTRLTVL.